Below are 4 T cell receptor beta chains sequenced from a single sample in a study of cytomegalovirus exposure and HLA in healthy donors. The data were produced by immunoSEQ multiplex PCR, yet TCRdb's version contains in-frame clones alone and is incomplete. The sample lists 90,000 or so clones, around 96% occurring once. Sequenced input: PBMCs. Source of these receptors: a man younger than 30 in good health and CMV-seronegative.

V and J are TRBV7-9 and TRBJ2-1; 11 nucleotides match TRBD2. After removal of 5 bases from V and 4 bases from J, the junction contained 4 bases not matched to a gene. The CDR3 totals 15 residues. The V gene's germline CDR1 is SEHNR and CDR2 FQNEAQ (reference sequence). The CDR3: CASSAGTSGYNEQFF. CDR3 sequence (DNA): TGTGCCAGCAGCGCCGGGACTAGCGGTTACAATGAGCAGTTCTTC.

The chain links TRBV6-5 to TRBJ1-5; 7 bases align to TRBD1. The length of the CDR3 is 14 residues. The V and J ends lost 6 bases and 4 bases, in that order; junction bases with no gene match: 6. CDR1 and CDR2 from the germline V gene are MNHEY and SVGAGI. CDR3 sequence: CASRPTGWNQPQHF. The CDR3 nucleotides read TGTGCCAGCAGGCCGACAGGGTGGAATCAGCCCCAGCATTTT.

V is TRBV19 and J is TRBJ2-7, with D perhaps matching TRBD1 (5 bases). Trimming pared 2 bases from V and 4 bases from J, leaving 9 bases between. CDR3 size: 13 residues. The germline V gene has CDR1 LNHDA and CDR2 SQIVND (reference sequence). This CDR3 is CASSIKDKYEQYF. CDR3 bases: TGTGCCAGTAGTATAAAGGACAAGTACGAGCAGTACTTC.

The CDR3 DNA sequence: TGTGCCAGCAGCCCCCCCGAGAGTAGAGAGACCCAGTACTTC. It yields the protein CASSPPESRETQYF. The chain has TRBV11-2 and TRBJ2-5, with unresolved D. Trimming removed 5 bases at V and 4 bases at J, with 14 bases between. The CDR3 runs to 14 residues. Germline V CDR1 and CDR2: SGHAT, FQNNGV.